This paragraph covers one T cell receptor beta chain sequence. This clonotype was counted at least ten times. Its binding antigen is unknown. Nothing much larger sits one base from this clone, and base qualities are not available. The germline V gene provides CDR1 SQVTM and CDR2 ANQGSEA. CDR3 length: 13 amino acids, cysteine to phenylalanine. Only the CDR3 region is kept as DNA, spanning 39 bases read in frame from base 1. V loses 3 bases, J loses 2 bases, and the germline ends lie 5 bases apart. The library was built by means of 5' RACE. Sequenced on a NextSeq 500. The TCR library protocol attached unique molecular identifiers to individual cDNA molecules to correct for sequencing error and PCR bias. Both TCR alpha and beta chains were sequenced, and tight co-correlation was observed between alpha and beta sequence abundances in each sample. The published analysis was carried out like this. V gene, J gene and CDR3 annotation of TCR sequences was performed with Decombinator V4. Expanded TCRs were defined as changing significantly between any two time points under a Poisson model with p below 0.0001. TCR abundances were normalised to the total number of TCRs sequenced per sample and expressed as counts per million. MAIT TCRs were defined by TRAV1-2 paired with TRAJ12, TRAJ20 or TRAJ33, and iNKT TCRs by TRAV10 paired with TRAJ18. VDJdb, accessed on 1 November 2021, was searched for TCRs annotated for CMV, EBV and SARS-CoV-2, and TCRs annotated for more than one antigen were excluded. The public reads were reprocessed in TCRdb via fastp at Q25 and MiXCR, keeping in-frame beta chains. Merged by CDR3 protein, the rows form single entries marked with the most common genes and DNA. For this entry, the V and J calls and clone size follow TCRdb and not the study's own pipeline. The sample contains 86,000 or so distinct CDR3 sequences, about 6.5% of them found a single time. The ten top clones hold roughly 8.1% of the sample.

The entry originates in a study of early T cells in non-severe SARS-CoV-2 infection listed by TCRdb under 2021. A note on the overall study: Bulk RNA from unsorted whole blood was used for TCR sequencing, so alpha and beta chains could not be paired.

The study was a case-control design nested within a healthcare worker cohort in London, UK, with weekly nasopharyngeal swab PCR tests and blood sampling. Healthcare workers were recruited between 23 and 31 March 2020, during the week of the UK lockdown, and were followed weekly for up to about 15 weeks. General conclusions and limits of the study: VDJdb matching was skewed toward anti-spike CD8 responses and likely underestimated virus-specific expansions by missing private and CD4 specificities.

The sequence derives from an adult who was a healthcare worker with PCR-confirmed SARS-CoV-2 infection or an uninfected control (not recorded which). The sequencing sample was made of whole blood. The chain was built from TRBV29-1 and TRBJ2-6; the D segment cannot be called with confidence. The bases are TGCAGCGTTGATTTACCTGGGGCCAACGTCCTGACTTTC. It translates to CSVDLPGANVLTF.